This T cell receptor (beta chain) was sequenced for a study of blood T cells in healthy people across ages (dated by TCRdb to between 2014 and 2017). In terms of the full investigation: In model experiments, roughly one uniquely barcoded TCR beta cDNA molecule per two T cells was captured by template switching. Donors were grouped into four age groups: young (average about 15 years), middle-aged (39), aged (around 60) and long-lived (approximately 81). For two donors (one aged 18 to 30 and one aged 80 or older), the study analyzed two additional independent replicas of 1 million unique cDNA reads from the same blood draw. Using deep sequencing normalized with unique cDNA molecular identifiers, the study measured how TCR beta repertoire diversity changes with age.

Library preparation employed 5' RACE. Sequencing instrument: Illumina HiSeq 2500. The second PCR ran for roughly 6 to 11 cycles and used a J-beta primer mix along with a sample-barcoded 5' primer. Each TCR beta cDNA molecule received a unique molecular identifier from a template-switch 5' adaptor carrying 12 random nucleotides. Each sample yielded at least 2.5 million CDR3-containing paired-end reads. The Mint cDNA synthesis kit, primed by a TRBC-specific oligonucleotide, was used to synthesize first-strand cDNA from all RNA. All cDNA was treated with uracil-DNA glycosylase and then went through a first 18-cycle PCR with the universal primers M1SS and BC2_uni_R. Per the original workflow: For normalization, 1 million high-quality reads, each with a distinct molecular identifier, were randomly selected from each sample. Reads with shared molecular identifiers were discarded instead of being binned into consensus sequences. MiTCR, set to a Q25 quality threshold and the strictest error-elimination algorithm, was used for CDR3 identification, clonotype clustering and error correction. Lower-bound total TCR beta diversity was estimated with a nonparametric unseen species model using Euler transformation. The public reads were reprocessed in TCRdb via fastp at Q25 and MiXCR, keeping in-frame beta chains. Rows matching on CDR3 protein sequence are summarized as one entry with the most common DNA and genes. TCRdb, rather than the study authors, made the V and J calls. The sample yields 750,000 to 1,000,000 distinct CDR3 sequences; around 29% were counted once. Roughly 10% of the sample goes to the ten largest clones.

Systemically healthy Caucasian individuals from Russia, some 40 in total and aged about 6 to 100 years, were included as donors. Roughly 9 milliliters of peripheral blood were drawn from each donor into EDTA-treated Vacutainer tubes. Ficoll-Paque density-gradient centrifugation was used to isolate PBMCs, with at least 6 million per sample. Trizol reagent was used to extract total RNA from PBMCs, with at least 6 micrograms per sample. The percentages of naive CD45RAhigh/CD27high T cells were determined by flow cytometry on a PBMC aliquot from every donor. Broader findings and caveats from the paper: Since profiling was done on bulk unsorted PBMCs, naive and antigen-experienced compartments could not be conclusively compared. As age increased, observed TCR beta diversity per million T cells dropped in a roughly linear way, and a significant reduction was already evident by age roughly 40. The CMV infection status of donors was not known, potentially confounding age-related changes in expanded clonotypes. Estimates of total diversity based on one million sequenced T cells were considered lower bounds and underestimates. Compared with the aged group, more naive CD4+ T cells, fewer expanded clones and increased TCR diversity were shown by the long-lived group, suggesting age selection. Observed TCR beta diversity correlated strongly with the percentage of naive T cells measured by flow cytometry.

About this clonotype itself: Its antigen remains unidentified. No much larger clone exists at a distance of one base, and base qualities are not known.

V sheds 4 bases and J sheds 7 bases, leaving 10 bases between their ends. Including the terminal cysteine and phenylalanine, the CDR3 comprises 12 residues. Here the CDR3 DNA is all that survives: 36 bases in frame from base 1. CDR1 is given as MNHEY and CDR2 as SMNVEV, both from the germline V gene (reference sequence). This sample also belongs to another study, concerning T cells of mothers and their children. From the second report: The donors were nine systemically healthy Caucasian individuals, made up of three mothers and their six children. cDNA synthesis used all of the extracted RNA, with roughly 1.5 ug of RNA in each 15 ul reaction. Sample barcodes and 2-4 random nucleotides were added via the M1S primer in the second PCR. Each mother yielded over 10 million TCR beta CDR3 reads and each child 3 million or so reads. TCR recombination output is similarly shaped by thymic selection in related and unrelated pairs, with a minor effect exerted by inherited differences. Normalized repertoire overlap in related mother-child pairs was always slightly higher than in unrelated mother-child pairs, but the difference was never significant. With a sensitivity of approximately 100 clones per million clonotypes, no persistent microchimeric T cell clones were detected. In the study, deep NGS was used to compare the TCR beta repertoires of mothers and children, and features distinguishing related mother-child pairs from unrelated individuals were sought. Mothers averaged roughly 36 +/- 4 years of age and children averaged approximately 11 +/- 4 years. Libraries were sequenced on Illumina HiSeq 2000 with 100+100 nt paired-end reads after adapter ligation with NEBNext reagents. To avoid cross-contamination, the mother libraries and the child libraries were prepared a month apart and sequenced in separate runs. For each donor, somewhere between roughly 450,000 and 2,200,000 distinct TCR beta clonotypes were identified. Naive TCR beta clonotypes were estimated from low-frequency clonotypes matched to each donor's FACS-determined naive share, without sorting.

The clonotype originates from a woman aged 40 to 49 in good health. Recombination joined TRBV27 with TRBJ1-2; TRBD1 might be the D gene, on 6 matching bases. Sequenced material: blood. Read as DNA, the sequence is TGTGCCAGCAGTTCTCCAGGGGTTGGCTACACCTTC. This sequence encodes CASSSPGVGYTF.